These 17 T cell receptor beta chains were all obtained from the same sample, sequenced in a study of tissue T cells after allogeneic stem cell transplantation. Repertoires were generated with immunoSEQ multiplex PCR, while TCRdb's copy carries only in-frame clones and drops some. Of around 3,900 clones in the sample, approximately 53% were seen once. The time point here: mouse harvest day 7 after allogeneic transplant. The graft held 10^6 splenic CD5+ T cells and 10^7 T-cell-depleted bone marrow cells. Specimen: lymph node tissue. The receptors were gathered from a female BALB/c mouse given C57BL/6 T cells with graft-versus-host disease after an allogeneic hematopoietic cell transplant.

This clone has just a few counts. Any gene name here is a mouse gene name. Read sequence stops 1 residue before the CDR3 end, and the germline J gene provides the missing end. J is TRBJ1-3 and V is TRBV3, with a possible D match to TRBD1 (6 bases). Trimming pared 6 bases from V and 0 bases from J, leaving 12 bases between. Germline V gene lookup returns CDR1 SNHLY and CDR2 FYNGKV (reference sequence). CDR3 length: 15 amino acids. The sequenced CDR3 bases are TGTGCCAGCAGTCCAGGGGCCCCTTCTGGAAATACGCTCTAT. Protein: CASSPGAPSGNTLY. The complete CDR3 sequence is CASSPGAPSGNTLYF.

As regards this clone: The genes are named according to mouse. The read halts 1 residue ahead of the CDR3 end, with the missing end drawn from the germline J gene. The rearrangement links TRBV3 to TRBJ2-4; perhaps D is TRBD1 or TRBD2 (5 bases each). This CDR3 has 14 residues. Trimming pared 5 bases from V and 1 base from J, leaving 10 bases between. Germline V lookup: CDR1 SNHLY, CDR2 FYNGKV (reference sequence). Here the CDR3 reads CASSPSGGQNTLYF. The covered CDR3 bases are TGTGCCAGCAGCCCCTCGGGGGGTCAAAACACCTTGTAC.

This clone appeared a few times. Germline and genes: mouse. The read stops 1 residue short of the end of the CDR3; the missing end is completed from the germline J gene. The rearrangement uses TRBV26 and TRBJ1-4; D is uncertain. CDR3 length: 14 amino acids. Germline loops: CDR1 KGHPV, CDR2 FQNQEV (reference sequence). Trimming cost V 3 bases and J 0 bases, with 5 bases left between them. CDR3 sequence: CASSLSISNERLFF. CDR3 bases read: TGTGCCAGCAGTCTTTCAATTTCCAACGAAAGATTATTT.

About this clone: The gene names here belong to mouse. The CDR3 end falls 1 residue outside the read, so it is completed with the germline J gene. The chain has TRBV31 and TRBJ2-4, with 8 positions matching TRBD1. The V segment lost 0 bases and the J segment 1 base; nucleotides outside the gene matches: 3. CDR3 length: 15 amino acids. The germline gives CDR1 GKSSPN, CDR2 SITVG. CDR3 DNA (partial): TGTGCCTGGAGTCTGGACAGGGTGGGTCAAAACACCTTGTAC. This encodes CAWSLDRVGQNTLY. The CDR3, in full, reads CAWSLDRVGQNTLYF.

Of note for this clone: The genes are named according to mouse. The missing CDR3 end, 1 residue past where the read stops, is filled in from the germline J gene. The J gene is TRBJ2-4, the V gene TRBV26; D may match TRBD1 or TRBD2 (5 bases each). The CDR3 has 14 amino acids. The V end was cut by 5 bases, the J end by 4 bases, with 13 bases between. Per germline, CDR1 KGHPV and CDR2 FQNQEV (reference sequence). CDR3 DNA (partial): TGTGCCAGCAGTATGGGGCTAGGCGAAAACACCTTGTAC. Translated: CASSMGLGENTLY. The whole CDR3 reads CASSMGLGENTLYF.

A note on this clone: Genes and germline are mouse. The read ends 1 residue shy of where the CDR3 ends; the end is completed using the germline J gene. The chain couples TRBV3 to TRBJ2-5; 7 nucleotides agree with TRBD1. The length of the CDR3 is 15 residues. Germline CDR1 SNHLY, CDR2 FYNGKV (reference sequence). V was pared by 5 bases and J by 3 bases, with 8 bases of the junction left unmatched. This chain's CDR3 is CASSPNRGKQDTQYF. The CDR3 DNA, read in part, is TGTGCCAGCAGCCCCAACAGGGGTAAACAAGACACCCAGTAC.

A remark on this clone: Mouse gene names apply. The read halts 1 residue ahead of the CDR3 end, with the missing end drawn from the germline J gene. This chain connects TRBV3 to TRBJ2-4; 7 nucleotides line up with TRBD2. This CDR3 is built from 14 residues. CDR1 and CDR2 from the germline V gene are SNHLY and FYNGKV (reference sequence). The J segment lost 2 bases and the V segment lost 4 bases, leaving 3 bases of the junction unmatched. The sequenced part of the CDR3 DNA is TGTGCCAGCAGCTCGACTGGGCCTCAAAACACCTTGTAC. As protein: CASSSTGPQNTLY. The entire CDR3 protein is CASSSTGPQNTLYF. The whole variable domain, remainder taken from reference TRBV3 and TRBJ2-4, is GPKVLQIPSHQIIDMGQMVTLNCDPVSNHLYFYWYKQILGQQMEFLVNFYNGKVMEKSKLFKDQFSVERPDGSYFTLKIQPTALEDSAVYFCASSSTGPQNTLYFGAGTRLSVL.

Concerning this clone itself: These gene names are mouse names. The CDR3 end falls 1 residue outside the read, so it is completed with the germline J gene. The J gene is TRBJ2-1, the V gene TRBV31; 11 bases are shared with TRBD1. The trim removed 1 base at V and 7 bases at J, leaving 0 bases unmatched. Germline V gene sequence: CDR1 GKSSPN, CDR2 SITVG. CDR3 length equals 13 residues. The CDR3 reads CAWSRDRGAEQFF. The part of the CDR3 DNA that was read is TGTGCCTGGAGTCGGGACAGGGGGGCTGAGCAGTTC.

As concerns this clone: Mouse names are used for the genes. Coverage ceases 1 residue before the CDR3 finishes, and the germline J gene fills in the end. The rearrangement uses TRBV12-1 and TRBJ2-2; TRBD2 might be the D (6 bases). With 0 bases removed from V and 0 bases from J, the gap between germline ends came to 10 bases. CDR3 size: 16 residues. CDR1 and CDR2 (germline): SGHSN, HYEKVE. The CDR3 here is CASSLRWGTNTGQLYF. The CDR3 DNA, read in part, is TGTGCCAGCTCTCTCCGGTGGGGGACAAACACCGGGCAGCTCTAC.

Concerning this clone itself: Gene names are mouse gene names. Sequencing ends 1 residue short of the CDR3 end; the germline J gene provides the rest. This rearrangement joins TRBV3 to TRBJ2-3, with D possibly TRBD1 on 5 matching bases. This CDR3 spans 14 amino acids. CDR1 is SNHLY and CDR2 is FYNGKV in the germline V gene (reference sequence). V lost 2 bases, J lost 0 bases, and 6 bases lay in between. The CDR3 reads CASSLKGSAETLYF. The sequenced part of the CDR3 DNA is TGTGCCAGCAGCTTAAAGGGGAGTGCAGAAACGCTGTAT.

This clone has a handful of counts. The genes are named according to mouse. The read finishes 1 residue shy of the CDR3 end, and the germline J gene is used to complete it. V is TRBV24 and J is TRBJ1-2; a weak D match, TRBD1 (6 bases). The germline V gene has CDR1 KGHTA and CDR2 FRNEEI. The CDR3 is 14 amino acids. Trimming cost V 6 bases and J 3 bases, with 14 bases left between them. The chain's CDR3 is CASSPRGRDSDYTF. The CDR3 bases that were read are TGTGCCAGCAGCCCCAGGGGACGGGACTCCGACTACACC.

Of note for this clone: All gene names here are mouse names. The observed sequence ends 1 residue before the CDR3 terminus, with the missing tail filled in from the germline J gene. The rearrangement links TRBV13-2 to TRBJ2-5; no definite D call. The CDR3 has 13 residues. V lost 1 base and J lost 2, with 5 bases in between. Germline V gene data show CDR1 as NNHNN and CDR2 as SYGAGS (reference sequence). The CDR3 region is CASGDRGQDTQYF. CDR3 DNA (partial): TGTGCCAGCGGTGATCGAGGCCAAGACACCCAGTAC.

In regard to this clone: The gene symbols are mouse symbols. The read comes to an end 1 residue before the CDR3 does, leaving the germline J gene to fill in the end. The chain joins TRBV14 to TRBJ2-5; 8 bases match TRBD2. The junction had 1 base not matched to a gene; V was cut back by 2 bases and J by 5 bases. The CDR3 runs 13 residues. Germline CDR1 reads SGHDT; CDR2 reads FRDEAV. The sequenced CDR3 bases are TGTGCCAGCAGTTTGGGGGGGCGAGACACCCAGTAC. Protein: CASSLGGRDTQY. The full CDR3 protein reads CASSLGGRDTQYF.

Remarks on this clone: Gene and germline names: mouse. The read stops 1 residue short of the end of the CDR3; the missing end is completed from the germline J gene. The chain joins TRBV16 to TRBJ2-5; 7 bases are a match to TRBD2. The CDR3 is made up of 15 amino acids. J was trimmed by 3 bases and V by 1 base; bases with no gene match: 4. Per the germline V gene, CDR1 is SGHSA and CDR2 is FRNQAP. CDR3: CASSLVSGGQDTQYF. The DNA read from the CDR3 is TGTGCAAGCAGCTTAGTGTCTGGGGGACAAGACACCCAGTAC.

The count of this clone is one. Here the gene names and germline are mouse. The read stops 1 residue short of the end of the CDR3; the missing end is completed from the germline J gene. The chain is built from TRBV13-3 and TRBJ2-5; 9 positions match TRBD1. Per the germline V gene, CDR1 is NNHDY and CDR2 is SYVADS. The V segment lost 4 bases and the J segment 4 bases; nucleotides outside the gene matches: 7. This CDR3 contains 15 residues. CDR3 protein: CASSPSGTGKDTQYF. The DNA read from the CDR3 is TGTGCCAGCAGTCCCTCCGGGACAGGGAAAGACACCCAGTAC. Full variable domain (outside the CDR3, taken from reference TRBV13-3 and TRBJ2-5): EAAVTQSPRSKVAVTGGKVTLSCHQTNNHDYMYWYRQDTGHGLRLIHYSYVADSTEKGDIPDGYKASRPSQENFSLILELASLSQTAVYFCASSPSGTGKDTQYFGPGTRLLVL.

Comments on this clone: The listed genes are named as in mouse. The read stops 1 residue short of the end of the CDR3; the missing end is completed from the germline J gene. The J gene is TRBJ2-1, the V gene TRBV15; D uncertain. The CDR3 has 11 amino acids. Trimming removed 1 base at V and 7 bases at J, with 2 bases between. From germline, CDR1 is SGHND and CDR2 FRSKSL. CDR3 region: CASSLGAEQFF. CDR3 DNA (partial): TGTGCCAGCAGTTTAGGCGCTGAGCAGTTC.

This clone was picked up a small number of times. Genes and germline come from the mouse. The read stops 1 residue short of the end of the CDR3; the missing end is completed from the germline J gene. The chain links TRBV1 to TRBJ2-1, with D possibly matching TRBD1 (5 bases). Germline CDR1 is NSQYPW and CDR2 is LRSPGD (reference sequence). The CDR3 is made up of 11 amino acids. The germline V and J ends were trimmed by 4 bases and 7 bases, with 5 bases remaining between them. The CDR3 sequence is CTCSGTAEQFF. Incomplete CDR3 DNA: TGCACCTGCAGTGGGACAGCTGAGCAGTTC.